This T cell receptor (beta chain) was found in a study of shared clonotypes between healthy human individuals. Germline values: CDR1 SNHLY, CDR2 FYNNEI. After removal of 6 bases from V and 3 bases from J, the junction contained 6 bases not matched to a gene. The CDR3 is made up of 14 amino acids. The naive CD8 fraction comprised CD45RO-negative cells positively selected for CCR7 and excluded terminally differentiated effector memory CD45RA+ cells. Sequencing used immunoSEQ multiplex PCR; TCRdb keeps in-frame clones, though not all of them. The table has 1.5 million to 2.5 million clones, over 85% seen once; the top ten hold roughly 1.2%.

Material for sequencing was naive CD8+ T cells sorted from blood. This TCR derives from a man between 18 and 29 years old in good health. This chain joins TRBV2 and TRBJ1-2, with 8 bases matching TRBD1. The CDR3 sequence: CASSEDRADYGYTF. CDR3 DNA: TGTGCCAGCAGCGAGGACAGGGCGGACTATGGCTACACCTTC.